Below are 24 T cell receptor beta chains sequenced from a single sample in a study of response to subunit inactivated influenza vaccine. TCRdb re-called the RT-PCR reads with MiXCR, one entry per CDR3 protein. The sample includes roughly 460,000 distinct CDR3 sequences, about a tenth of them seen just once. This sample comprised PBMCs from blood, obtained 40 to 50 days after vaccination. The receptors were gathered from a man aged 45-65 years who received an inactivated influenza vaccine.

At least ten counts were recorded for this clonotype. The chain is built from TRBV28 and TRBJ2-7, with 8 bases fitting TRBD1. This CDR3 contains 17 residues. V dropped 1 base and J dropped 1; count of bases not matched to a gene: 9. CDR1 MDHEN and CDR2 SYDVKM come from the germline V gene. CDR3 protein: CASSLLFAGGQSYEQYF. The CDR3 nucleotides read TGTGCCAGCAGTTTATTATTTGCAGGGGGCCAGTCCTACGAGCAGTACTTC.

The rearrangement links TRBV2 to TRBJ2-1; a possible D gene is TRBD1 (5 bases). V shed 7 bases and J shed 9 bases, with 19 bases lying between them. Germline V gives CDR1 SNHLY, CDR2 FYNNEI. This CDR3 contains 14 residues. The DNA for the CDR3 is TGTGCCAGCAAGAGACGCCCAGGGCTGGGTGAGCAGTTCTTC. It encodes CASKRRPGLGEQFF.

The chain is built from TRBV7-8 and TRBJ2-4; TRBD2 matches 8 bases. J was trimmed by 6 bases and V by 3 bases; bases with no gene match: 10. CDR1 is SGHVS and CDR2 is FQNEAQ in the germline V gene. The CDR3 totals 16 residues. Here the CDR3 reads CASSFGGGQLGNIQYF. CDR3 nucleotides: TGTGCCAGCAGCTTCGGCGGGGGGCAGTTGGGAAACATTCAGTACTTC.

The rearrangement joins TRBV2 to TRBJ2-3, with TRBD1 matching over 7 bases. This CDR3 spans 14 amino acids. Germline V gene data show CDR1 as SNHLY and CDR2 as FYNNEI. Trimming at V came to 6 bases and at J to 4 bases, leaving 7 bases not matched to a gene. The CDR3 region is CASRETGYSDTQYF. DNA of the CDR3: TGTGCCAGCAGAGAGACAGGGTACTCAGATACGCAGTATTTT.

The chain is built from TRBV20-1 and TRBJ2-7; 12 bases match TRBD2. The CDR3 runs to 15 residues. The junction had 8 bases not matched to a gene; V was cut back by 4 bases and J by 4 bases. Germline lookup yields CDR1 DFQATT and CDR2 SNEGSKA (reference sequence). CDR3 amino acids: CSAKVLAGGPYEQYF. The CDR3 bases are TGCAGTGCTAAGGTACTAGCGGGAGGACCTTACGAGCAGTACTTC.

This clonotype was observed many times. J is TRBJ2-3 and V is TRBV29-1; D uncertain. V lost 4 bases and J 3 bases, leaving 8 bases between the germline ends. Per germline, CDR1 SQVTM and CDR2 ANQGSEA. The CDR3 has 12 amino acids. The CDR3 DNA reads as TGCAGCGTTGTCCAGGCGACAGATACGCAGTATTTT. Amino acid sequence: CSVVQATDTQYF.

This clonotype was seen more than once but under ten times. The chain recombines TRBV10-3 with TRBJ1-5, with a possible D match to TRBD1 (5 bases). This CDR3 is 13 amino acids long. Germline V CDR1 and CDR2: ENHRY, SYGVKD. Trimming cost V 4 bases and J 1 base, with 5 bases left between them. In DNA, the CDR3 is TGTGCCATCAGTGGGGGGAGCAATCAGCCCCAGCATTTT. As protein: CAISGGSNQPQHF.

V gene TRBV5-5 combines with J gene TRBJ2-7; D might be TRBD1 (6 bases). In germline, CDR1 is SGHKS, CDR2 YYEKEE (reference sequence). Trimming left V 6 bases short and J 12 bases short, with 25 bases between. The length of the CDR3 is 14 residues. The CDR3 sequence is CASIASGNTGMAYF. CDR3 bases: TGTGCCAGCATCGCTTCCGGAAATACAGGGATGGCGTACTTC. Looking up the rest from reference TRBV5-5 and TRBJ2-7 gives the full variable domain: DAGVTQSPTHLIKTRGQQVTLRCSPISGHKSVSWYQQVLGQGPQFIFQYYEKEERGRGNFPDRFSARQFPNYSSELNVNALLLGDSALYLCASIASGNTGMAYFGPGTRLTVT.

The chain couples TRBV7-7 to TRBJ2-2, with D possibly called TRBD1 or TRBD2 (6 bases each). Germline CDR1 and CDR2: SSHAT and FNYEAQ (reference sequence). V lost 5 bases, J lost 8 bases, and 15 bases lay in between. This CDR3 region has 14 residues. The CDR3 DNA sequence: TGTGCCAGCAGCCCAGGGGCGGGATTGGGGGAGCTGTTTTTT. Translating gives CASSPGAGLGELFF.

Ten or more counts support this clonotype. The V gene is TRBV18, the J gene TRBJ1-1, with a possible D match to TRBD1 (6 bases). The CDR3 totals 13 residues. CDR1 KGHSH and CDR2 LQKENI come from the germline V gene. Trimming shortened V by 3 bases and J by 1 base, and 6 bases separated the two germline ends. The CDR3 DNA sequence: TGTGCCAGCTCACCGGGACAGAACACTGAAGCTTTCTTT. It is translated as CASSPGQNTEAFF.

The chain has TRBV20-1 and TRBJ1-1; TRBD1 agrees at 7 bases. This CDR3 has 15 amino acids. Trimming cost V 6 bases and J 4 bases; bases outside gene matches: 14. In germline, CDR1 is DFQATT, CDR2 SNEGSKA (reference sequence). The CDR3 loop is CSATTGSERVTEAFF. The CDR3 DNA reads as TGCAGTGCCACGACAGGGAGTGAGAGGGTCACTGAAGCTTTCTTT.

The chain uses TRBV2 and TRBJ2-3; the D gene is possibly TRBD1 (5 bases). Between the trimmed V and J ends, which lost 3 bases and 5 bases, there was a span of 12 bases. The CDR3 loop spans 14 amino acids. Germline V gene data show CDR1 as SNHLY and CDR2 as FYNNEI. CDR3 DNA: TGTGCCAGCAGTGACGCAGGGTATCTAGATACGCAGTATTTT. Residues: CASSDAGYLDTQYF.

This clonotype was counted only a few times. The chain joins TRBV5-1 to TRBJ2-3; 8 bases match TRBD1. This CDR3 has 14 amino acids. The J segment lost 8 bases and the V segment lost 0 bases, leaving 5 bases of the junction unmatched. Germline V gene data show CDR1 as SGHRS and CDR2 as YFSETQ. The CDR3 bases are TGCGCCAGCAGCTTGGCCGACAGGGGAGGTACGCAGTATTTT. Protein product: CASSLADRGGTQYF.

About this clonotype itself: An end of the junction does not agree with germline; a read error may underlie this. The chain links TRBV20-1 to TRBJ2-1; 7 bases agree with TRBD2. Germline CDR1 reads DFQATT; CDR2 reads SNEGSKA (reference sequence). The CDR3 sequence is 14 residues long. The CDR3 DNA reads as TGCAATGCTCAGACAGCGGGGTCCTACAATGAGCAGTTCTTC. This encodes CNAQTAGSYNEQFF.

The DNA for the CDR3 is TGCGCCAGCAGATTTTTGACAGACCACTCCTACAATGAGCAGTTCTTC. It translates to CASRFLTDHSYNEQFF. This chain joins TRBV5-1 and TRBJ2-1; a weak D match, TRBD1 (5 bases). The CDR3 loop spans 16 amino acids. Germline V gene data show CDR1 as SGHRS and CDR2 as YFSETQ. Trimming shortened V by 5 bases and J by 0 bases, and 15 bases separated the two germline ends.

The sample holds a few counts of this clonotype. The chain uses TRBV20-1 and TRBJ2-1, with 10 bases aligning to TRBD2. V trimming: 6 bases; J trimming: 5 bases; junction bases outside the gene matches: 4. This CDR3 comprises 13 residues. The germline V gene has CDR1 DFQATT and CDR2 SNEGSKA (reference sequence). This chain's CDR3 is CSATSGRDNEQFF. CDR3 nucleotides: TGCAGTGCCACGAGCGGGAGGGACAATGAGCAGTTCTTC.

This clonotype occurred many times. The chain combines TRBV7-9 with TRBJ1-4; weak D call: TRBD1 (5 bases). This CDR3 contains 13 residues. Trimming pared 5 bases from V and 6 bases from J, leaving 10 bases between. The germline CDR1 and CDR2 sequences are SEHNR and FQNEAQ (reference sequence). The CDR3 protein is CASSADSYEKLFF. DNA of the CDR3: TGTGCCAGCAGCGCTGACAGTTATGAAAAACTGTTTTTT.

This clonotype came up many times. This chain connects TRBV6-2 or TRBV6-3 to TRBJ2-7; 12 nucleotides align to TRBD2. CDR1 and CDR2 from the germline V gene are MNHEY and SVGEGT. This CDR3 has 14 residues. With V trimmed by 5 bases and J by 4 bases, 3 bases remained unmatched. The CDR3 DNA reads TGTGCCAGCAGTCGGGGACTAGCGGGTTACGAGCAGTACTTC. Amino acids: CASSRGLAGYEQYF.

The chain is built from TRBV5-1 and TRBJ2-5; possibly TRBD1 or TRBD2 for D (6 bases each). The V end lost 6 bases, the J end lost 5 bases, and 17 bases lay between the germline ends. Germline loops: CDR1 SGHRS, CDR2 YFSETQ. This CDR3 is built from 14 residues. DNA of the CDR3: TGCGCCAGCACCGACAGGCGGGGCGGGGAGACCCAGTACTTC. Amino acids: CASTDRRGGETQYF. The variable domain in full, with the rest retrieved from reference TRBV5-1 and TRBJ2-5, is KAGVTQTPRYLIKTRGQQVTLSCSPISGHRSVSWYQQTPGQGLQFLFEYFSETQRNKGNFPGRFSGRQFSNSRSEMNVSTLELGDSALYLCASTDRRGGETQYFGPGTRLLVL.

This clonotype was counted a few times. The chain is built from TRBV20-1 and TRBJ2-5; D remains unclear. Trimming stripped 6 bases from V and 2 bases from J, with 4 bases between. Germline V gives CDR1 DFQATT, CDR2 SNEGSKA (reference sequence). This CDR3 has 10 residues. DNA for the CDR3: TGCAGTGCGACTCAAGAGACCCAGTACTTC. Translation: CSATQETQYF.

The chain recombines TRBV7-6 with TRBJ2-3; 8 bases map to TRBD1. Germline CDR1 SGHVS, CDR2 FNYEAQ. Trimming at V came to 4 bases and at J to 4 bases, leaving 7 bases not matched to a gene. The CDR3 length is 15 residues. In DNA, the CDR3 is TGTGCCAGCAGCTCTCCGGACAGGGATCCAGATACGCAGTATTTT. It yields the protein CASSSPDRDPDTQYF.

This clonotype showed up many times. The chain joins TRBV5-1 to TRBJ2-7; tentative D call: TRBD2 (8 bases). CDR1 is SGHRS, CDR2 YFSETQ, per germline. V shed 4 bases and J shed 4 bases, with 18 bases lying between them. The CDR3 contains 15 residues. CDR3 sequence: CASSPREGALYEQYF. CDR3 DNA: TGCGCCAGCAGCCCCCGGGAGGGGGCGTTGTACGAGCAGTACTTC.

V usage is TRBV7-6 and J usage is TRBJ2-2, with 8 bases that match TRBD2. J was trimmed by 1 base and V by 4 bases; bases with no gene match: 11. CDR1 is SGHVS, CDR2 FNYEAQ, per germline. The CDR3 runs to 18 residues. The CDR3 nucleotides are TGTGCCAGCAGCTCCCGGGAGACCGGGACTAGGAACACCGGGGAGCTGTTTTTT. Protein: CASSSRETGTRNTGELFF.

Ten or more counts support this clonotype. The chain carries TRBV20-1 and TRBJ2-1; D is tentatively TRBD1 or TRBD2 (6 bases each). The V end was cut by 1 base, the J end by 3 bases, with 10 bases between. Germline-derived CDR1 and CDR2 are DFQATT and SNEGSKA (reference sequence). The length of the CDR3 is 14 residues. The CDR3 sequence: CSARAGANYNEQFF. Written as DNA, the CDR3 is TGCAGTGCTAGAGCGGGGGCCAACTACAATGAGCAGTTCTTC.